These T cell receptor beta chains were read from a single sample in a study of T cells expressing NK-cell markers. No DNA is given; TCRdb re-called the 5' RACE reads and lists each CDR3 protein once. The table for this sample gives approximately 380,000 distinct CDR3 sequences. The sample taken for sequencing was blood T cells: a sorted CD56 or NKG2C T cell subset, CD4+ or CD8+ T cells, or bulk PBMC T cells (not recorded which). These receptors were collected from a man between 18 and 69 years old in good health. The CDR3 runs from the conserved cysteine through the conserved F or W.

TRBJ1-1,TRBV6-2/TRBV6-3,CASTLQGRNTEAFF
TRBJ2-1,TRBV5-1,CASSPSVKTSARSSYNEQFF
TRBJ2-1,TRBV12-3/TRBV12-4,CASSLRSSGEKYNEQFF
TRBJ1-3,TRBV4-2,CASSRGRDRREGNTIYF
TRBJ1-6,TRBV5-6,CASSLVGQGSPLHF
TRBJ2-1,TRBV5-1,CASSFPPGDEQFF
TRBJ2-5,TRBV5-1,CASSLKTPSQGRLQETQYF
TRBJ2-7,TRBV2,CASSGGQLYEQYF
TRBJ2-5,TRBV18,CASSPLGLGETQYF
TRBJ2-5,TRBV20-1,CSALRQGRETQYF
TRBJ2-1,TRBV5-1,CASSLGRGGANEQFF
TRBJ2-7,TRBV12-3/TRBV12-4,CASPPGDNQYF
TRBJ1-1,TRBV30,CAWTGTGNTEAFF
TRBJ1-4,TRBV15,CATSRLWTERDEKLFF
TRBJ2-1,TRBV12-3/TRBV12-4,CASSPRDRTPVF
TRBJ1-2,TRBV7-9,CASSFDRTLRGYTF
TRBJ2-3,TRBV12-5,CASGAQGWVANTDTQYF
TRBJ2-3,TRBV12-3/TRBV12-4,CASSQGGTTDTQYF
TRBJ2-5,TRBV20-1,CSASPGGFLAANQETQYF
TRBJ1-1,TRBV5-6,CASSWTGDSGTEAFF
TRBJ2-5,TRBV7-9,CASSLALTRLQETQYF
TRBJ2-7,TRBV20-1,CSAGQTGYYEQYF
TRBJ2-1,TRBV14,CASSRIGGFSGEQFF